These 20 T cell receptor beta chains were all obtained from the same sample, sequenced in a study of blood T cell repertoires in COVID-19. Method: immunoSEQ multiplex PCR; TCRdb's copy keeps in-frame clones and lacks some. The data show 35,000 to 40,000 clones, 65% to 85% seen once. Input material: peripheral blood. These receptors originate from a man aged 80 or over with active or convalescent COVID-19.

The count of this clone is one. The chain couples TRBV29-1 to TRBJ2-1, with TRBD1 identical over 8 bases. Germline CDR1 reads SQVTM; CDR2 reads ANQGSEA. Unmatched junction bases numbered 4, after V lost 6 bases and J lost 3 bases. The CDR3 covers 13 residues. CDR3 loop: CSVGQGLYNEQFF. The CDR3 DNA follows: TGCAGCGTCGGACAGGGTCTCTACAATGAGCAGTTCTTC.

This clone was counted only a few times. This chain joins TRBV9 and TRBJ2-7; 8 bases line up with TRBD2. Germline loops: CDR1 SGDLS, CDR2 YYNGEE. The CDR3 has 13 amino acids. Trimming removed 4 bases from V and 6 bases from J; junction bases left unmatched: 6. The CDR3 sequence is CASSQSGRGEQYF. For the CDR3, the DNA is TGTGCCAGCAGCCAGAGCGGGAGAGGCGAGCAGTACTTC.

This clone has only one observation. This chain uses TRBV6-6 with TRBJ1-3; 9 nucleotides agree with TRBD1. With V trimmed by 6 bases and J by 4 bases, 4 bases remained unmatched. The CDR3 has 14 residues. Germline lookup yields CDR1 MNHNY and CDR2 SVGAGI (reference sequence). This CDR3 is CASRQGAEGNTIYF. CDR3 DNA: TGTGCCAGCAGACAGGGGGCGGAGGGAAACACCATATATTTT.

The chain links TRBV25-1 to TRBJ2-5; D is unresolved. From germline, CDR1 is MGHDK and CDR2 SYGVNS. The V gene lost 1 base and the J gene lost 2 bases, with 5 bases spanning the gap. The CDR3 has 13 amino acids. The CDR3 nucleotides are TGTGCCAGCAGTGAATCACTACAAGAGACCCAGTACTTC. Amino acids: CASSESLQETQYF.

The J gene is TRBJ2-5, the V gene TRBV29-1; a weak D match, TRBD2 (5 bases). In germline, CDR1 is SQVTM, CDR2 ANQGSEA. The length of the CDR3 is 11 residues. Trimming took 6 bases from V and 7 from J, leaving 12 bases between them. As DNA, the CDR3 is TGCAGCGTGGGAGAGGGTGCGACCCAGTACTTC. Protein product: CSVGEGATQYF.

This clone was observed once. The gene calls are TRBV5-6 and TRBJ2-1; the match to TRBD2 covers 10 bases. The CDR3 consists of 17 residues. V shed 1 base and J 10 bases; nucleotides not matched to a gene: 14. The germline gives CDR1 SGHDT, CDR2 YYEEEE. The CDR3 protein is CASSLRLRLAGVWEQFF. The CDR3 DNA sequence: TGTGCCAGCAGCTTGAGGTTGCGTCTAGCGGGAGTTTGGGAGCAGTTCTTC.

This clone was detected once. The chain recombines TRBV18 with TRBJ2-3, with 14 bases that match TRBD2. CDR1 is KGHSH, CDR2 LQKENI, per germline. Unmatched junction bases numbered 6, after V lost 5 bases and J lost 5 bases. CDR3 length equals 16 residues. CDR3: CASSSTSGGAIDTQYF. The CDR3 DNA reads TGTGCCAGCTCATCGACTAGCGGGGGGGCCATAGATACGCAGTATTTT. Combining the CDR3 with reference TRBV18 and TRBJ2-3 gives the whole variable domain NAGVMQNPRHLVRRRGQEARLRCSPMKGHSHVYWYRQLPEEGLKFMVYLQKENIIDESGMPKERFSAEFPKEGPSILRIQQVVRGDSAAYFCASSSTSGGAIDTQYFGPGTRLTVL.

In its sample, this clone was seen once. This chain uses TRBV25-1 with TRBJ1-1, with 8 bases fitting TRBD1. V shed 7 bases and J 5 bases; nucleotides not matched to a gene: 3. The CDR3 has 12 residues. CDR1 MGHDK and CDR2 SYGVNS come from the germline V gene. The CDR3 protein is CASTGGGTEAFF. The CDR3 nucleotides read TGTGCCAGCACAGGGGGCGGTACTGAAGCTTTCTTT.

The V call is TRBV19, the J call TRBJ2-3, with 9 bases that match TRBD2. J gave up 9 bases and V 6 bases, and 10 bases lay outside the gene matches. CDR3 length: 14 amino acids. Germline V lookup: CDR1 LNHDA, CDR2 SQIVND (reference sequence). CDR3 in amino acids: CASRKTGTSLTQYF. DNA for the CDR3: TGTGCCAGTAGGAAAACGGGGACTAGCTTAACGCAGTATTTT.

This clone is classed as medium-sized. This sequence joins TRBV5-5 and TRBJ2-1; 9 nucleotides agree with TRBD2. This CDR3 comprises 16 residues. Germline V gives CDR1 SGHKS, CDR2 YYEKEE (reference sequence). Trimming cost V 2 bases and J 0 bases; bases outside gene matches: 3. This chain's CDR3 is CASSLDSGSSYNEQFF. The CDR3 DNA sequence: TGTGCCAGCAGCTTAGATAGCGGGAGCTCCTACAATGAGCAGTTCTTC.

The V gene is TRBV5-5, the J gene TRBJ1-3, with TRBD1 as a possible D gene (5 bases). CDR3 length: 15 residues. The germline gives CDR1 SGHKS, CDR2 YYEKEE (reference sequence). V was cut by 1 base and J by 6 bases, with 14 bases left in between. The CDR3 spells CASSLSQGGLNTIYF. The CDR3 bases are TGTGCCAGCAGCTTGTCTCAGGGTGGCTTAAACACCATATATTTT.

The chain is built from TRBV11-2 and TRBJ2-7; 12 bases are shared with TRBD2. Germline CDR1 and CDR2: SGHAT and FQNNGV. CDR3 length: 17 amino acids. The V segment lost 4 bases and the J segment 4 bases; nucleotides outside the gene matches: 11. This chain's CDR3 is CASSSRHRTSGIYEQYF. Here the CDR3 DNA reads TGTGCCAGCAGCTCCAGACATCGGACTAGCGGGATATACGAGCAGTACTTC.

The chain has TRBV11-1 and TRBJ2-2; TRBD1 matches at 8 bases. There are 16 residues in the CDR3. The V gene's germline CDR1 is SGHAT and CDR2 FQDESV (reference sequence). Trimming removed 5 bases from V and 2 bases from J; junction bases left unmatched: 7. DNA for the CDR3: TGTGCCAGCAGCAGAGGACAGGGAGGCAACACCGGGGAGCTGTTTTTT. This encodes CASSRGQGGNTGELFF.

This clone occurred a few times. The V gene is TRBV7-6, the J gene TRBJ2-3; 8 positions match TRBD1. Trimming cost V 6 bases and J 0 bases; bases outside gene matches: 5. CDR1 is SGHVS and CDR2 is FNYEAQ in the germline V gene. The CDR3 covers 15 residues. CDR3 in amino acids: CASRRGQESTDTQYF. The DNA for the CDR3 is TGTGCCAGCAGGCGGGGACAGGAAAGCACAGATACGCAGTATTTT.

This rearrangement joins TRBV20-1 to TRBJ2-7, with D tentatively TRBD2 (5 bases). The germline V gene encodes CDR1 DFQATT and CDR2 SNEGSKA (reference sequence). With 3 bases removed from V and 5 bases from J, the gap between germline ends came to 14 bases. CDR3 length: 13 amino acids. Here the CDR3 DNA reads TGCAGTGCTAGTCTCGGGGTCGGCGACGAGCAGTACTTC. This encodes CSASLGVGDEQYF.

The chain recombines TRBV12-3 or TRBV12-4 with TRBJ2-2, with D hard to call. This CDR3 has 13 residues. The V gene lost 8 bases and the J gene lost 3 bases, with 10 bases spanning the gap. The CDR3 sequence: CASLTDHTGELFF. CDR3 DNA: TGTGCCAGCCTGACTGACCACACCGGGGAGCTGTTTTTT.

CDR3 nucleotides: TGTGCCGACGGGGGGCGGGAAGAAAAACTGTTTTTT. It yields the protein CADGGREEKLFF. V gene TRBV25-1 combines with J gene TRBJ1-4; D perhaps matches TRBD1 (6 bases). This CDR3 comprises 12 residues. Looked up from germline, CDR1 is MGHDK and CDR2 is SYGVNS. Deletions cut 11 bases from V and 8 bases from J, with 15 bases between.

The table lists this clone with a count of one. The chain employs TRBV7-9 and TRBJ2-3, with TRBD2 identical over 7 bases. With 5 bases clipped from V and 3 bases from J, the junction kept 8 bases outside the gene matches. Germline V gene sequence: CDR1 SEHNR, CDR2 FQNEAQ (reference sequence). This CDR3 is built from 15 residues. The CDR3 is CASSPSGRRTDTQYF. The CDR3 nucleotides are TGTGCCAGCAGCCCTTCCGGGAGGAGGACAGATACGCAGTATTTT.

The chain carries TRBV24-1 and TRBJ2-1; 12 bases align to TRBD2. The CDR3 runs to 14 residues. Germline-derived CDR1 and CDR2 are KGHDR and SFDVKD. The V segment lost 3 bases and the J segment 12 bases; nucleotides outside the gene matches: 5. CDR3 sequence (DNA): TGTGCCACCAGTGATAGACTAGCGGGAGTGGGGCAGTTCTTC. Translation: CATSDRLAGVGQFF.

The chain links TRBV7-2 to TRBJ1-1, with D tentatively TRBD1 (6 bases). V was shortened by 2 bases and J by 1 base, with 11 bases between the two germline ends. CDR1 and CDR2 from the germline V gene are SGHTA and FQGNSA. This CDR3 region has 15 residues. The CDR3 region is CASSLWAGENTEAFF. The CDR3 nucleotides read TGTGCCAGCAGCTTATGGGCAGGGGAGAACACTGAAGCTTTCTTT.